This TCR beta chain was sequenced during a study of blood T cell repertoires in COVID-19. Looking at the study overall: Sites across the United States, Italy and Spain contributed samples from acute and convalescent COVID-19. T cells, B-cell-depleted T cells, or PBMCs provided the cDNA or gDNA that served as material.

Under the authors' procedure: Nucleated cell counts were estimated from reference gene primer amplification. TCRdb's table, derived via immunoSEQ multiplex PCR, lists solely in-frame clones and lacks some. V and J calls and clone size are as listed in that table; D and trimming were resolved from the DNA. The sample carries about 60,000 clones, more than 65% recorded once. The CDR3 is made up of 13 amino acids. The V and J ends lost 4 bases and 8 bases, in that order; junction bases with no gene match: 4. The germline CDR1 and CDR2 sequences are MDHEN and SYDVKM. The genes are TRBV28 and TRBJ2-1, with TRBD1 identical over 8 bases. The sequenced material came from peripheral blood. The sequence came from a woman in her 70s with acute or convalescent COVID-19. CDR3 DNA: TGTGCCAGCAGTTCGGACAGGGATGATGAGCAGTTCTTC. This encodes CASSSDRDDEQFF.